This paragraph reports one TCR beta chain. Its specificity is unknown. Separate from the roughly 700-subject first cohort was the 120-subject validation cohort, to which the donors belonged. Sequenced by immunoSEQ multiplex PCR; TCRdb stores in-frame clones only, minus some. The sample records 30,000 to 40,000 clones, 85% to 95% being singletons. The sample belongs to a study of cytomegalovirus exposure and HLA in healthy donors. The V end lost 1 base, the J end lost 5 bases, and 4 bases lay between the germline ends. Germline CDR1 reads SGDLS; CDR2 reads YYNGEE. This CDR3 comprises 12 residues. Study outcomes and limitations: The study listed around 150 cytomegalovirus-associated TCR beta chains. Diagnosis of cytomegalovirus status made by the classifier reportedly showed high specificity and sensitivity.

V is TRBV9 and J is TRBJ2-1, with unresolved D. The material sequenced was PBMCs. The origin of this receptor is a man younger than 35 in good health and CMV-seronegative. CDR3 residues: CASSVSDNEQFF. The CDR3 bases are TGTGCCAGCAGCGTATCGGACAATGAGCAGTTCTTC.